The 11 T cell receptor beta chains given below trace back to one sample, sequenced in a study of identical twins. From the 5' RACE reads, TCRdb called clonotypes with MiXCR, one entry per CDR3 protein. Of about 220,000 distinct CDR3 sequences in the sample, 6% to 9% were seen once. These records were also assigned to another study, of yellow fever vaccine responses in identical twins.

Specimen: memory (CD45RO+) T cells sorted from blood. The receptors come from a woman under 30 in good health.

There are a few counts of this clonotype. The chain uses TRBV20-1 and TRBJ2-5, with 11 bases lining up with TRBD2. J was trimmed by 2 bases and V by 5 bases; bases with no gene match: 4. The CDR3 length is 14 residues. CDR1 is DFQATT, CDR2 SNEGSKA, per germline (reference sequence). CDR3 sequence reads: CSAFVAGGQETQYF. DNA of the CDR3: TGCAGTGCTTTCGTAGCGGGGGGGCAAGAGACCCAGTACTTC.

The V and J genes are TRBV20-1 and TRBJ1-5; 8 bases agree with TRBD1. Germline CDR1 and CDR2: DFQATT and SNEGSKA (reference sequence). There are 15 residues in the CDR3. J gave up 4 bases and V 0 bases, and 5 bases lay outside the gene matches. The CDR3 is CSARDRQGANQPQHF. CDR3 nucleotides: TGCAGTGCTAGAGATCGGCAGGGGGCAAATCAGCCCCAGCATTTT.

This chain uses TRBV20-1 with TRBJ1-1, with D perhaps matching TRBD1 (5 bases). V gave up 5 bases and J gave up 3 bases, with 13 bases separating them. This CDR3 has 13 amino acids. Per germline, CDR1 DFQATT and CDR2 SNEGSKA (reference sequence). The CDR3 DNA reads as TGCAGTGCTGGATCAGGGAGGGACACTGAAGCTTTCTTT. It specifies CSAGSGRDTEAFF.

This clonotype was counted only a few times. This rearrangement joins TRBV19 to TRBJ2-2; D unclear. The CDR3 is 14 residues long. V dropped 5 bases and J dropped 5 bases, with 12 bases sitting between them. The germline CDR1 and CDR2 sequences are LNHDA and SQIVND (reference sequence). The chain's CDR3 is CASSRRIGTGELFF. CDR3 nucleotide sequence: TGTGCCAGTAGTCGACGGATAGGAACCGGGGAGCTGTTTTTT.

This clonotype has just a few counts. This chain joins TRBV20-1 and TRBJ2-2; possible D gene TRBD1, 5 bases. V dropped 2 bases and J dropped 0 bases, with 13 bases sitting between them. This CDR3 comprises 16 residues. The V gene's germline CDR1 is DFQATT and CDR2 SNEGSKA (reference sequence). DNA for the CDR3: TGCAGTGCTAGAAAGGTGGGGCGATCGAACACCGGGGAGCTGTTTTTT. Encoded protein: CSARKVGRSNTGELFF.

The chain has TRBV5-1 and TRBJ2-7, with 11 nucleotides matching TRBD2. The length of the CDR3 is 17 residues. V was clipped by 0 bases and J by 0 bases; unmatched bases: 5. From germline, CDR1 is SGHRS and CDR2 YFSETQ. CDR3 protein: CASSLVSGTSGSYEQYF. CDR3 bases: TGCGCCAGCAGCTTGGTATCCGGGACTAGCGGCTCCTACGAGCAGTACTTC.

This clonotype was observed at least ten times. V usage is TRBV3-1 and J usage is TRBJ1-5; maybe TRBD1 (5 bases). Germline V gene lookup returns CDR1 LGHDT and CDR2 YNNKEL (reference sequence). The CDR3 contains 15 residues. V lost 4 bases, J lost 2 bases, and 12 bases lay in between. The DNA for the CDR3 is TGTGCCAGCAGCCGAGGGGACTGGGGCAATCAGCCCCAGCATTTT. Translating it yields CASSRGDWGNQPQHF.

The table lists this clonotype with a few counts. This sequence joins TRBV20-1 and TRBJ2-6; 10 bases agree with TRBD1. Germline V gene data show CDR1 as DFQATT and CDR2 as SNEGSKA (reference sequence). Germline trimming cut 7 bases from V and 1 base from J; bases unmatched to any gene: 19. The CDR3 contains 20 residues. The CDR3 DNA is TGCAGTGTCTTCTCCCCGGACAGGGGGAACCGTTTATCTGGGGCCAACGTCCTGACTTTC. Amino acid sequence: CSVFSPDRGNRLSGANVLTF.

This clonotype appeared a few times. V usage is TRBV4-1 and J usage is TRBJ1-6, with 12 positions matching TRBD1. Germline CDR1 is MGHRA and CDR2 is YSYEKL. Trimming cost V 1 base and J 10 bases; bases outside gene matches: 5. The CDR3 is made up of 16 amino acids. The CDR3 sequence: CASSQGGQGAGSPLHF. Written as DNA, the CDR3 is TGCGCCAGCAGCCAAGGGGGACAGGGGGCAGGATCACCCCTCCACTTT.

The chain combines TRBV11-3 with TRBJ2-3; 9 bases align to TRBD1. This CDR3 comprises 14 residues. Germline trimming cut 5 bases from V and 7 bases from J; bases unmatched to any gene: 7. CDR1 is SGHNT, CDR2 YENEEA, per germline. For the CDR3, the DNA is TGTGCCAGCAGCCCCGGACAGGGGAAGCATACGCAGTATTTT. Amino acids: CASSPGQGKHTQYF.

This clonotype was recorded a few times. The V and J genes are TRBV3-1 and TRBJ1-4; D might be TRBD1 (5 bases). With 5 bases removed from V and 2 bases from J, the gap between germline ends came to 12 bases. Germline CDR1 is LGHDT and CDR2 is YNNKEL (reference sequence). The CDR3 loop spans 15 amino acids. The CDR3: CASSVWGLTNEKLFF. CDR3 sequence (DNA): TGTGCCAGCAGCGTTTGGGGACTTACTAATGAAAAACTGTTTTTT. Full variable domain (outside the CDR3, taken from reference TRBV3-1 and TRBJ1-4): DTAVSQTPKYLVTQMGNDKSIKCEQNLGHDTMYWYKQDSKKFLKIMFSYNNKELIINETVPNRFSPKSPDKAHLNLHINSLELGDSAVYFCASSVWGLTNEKLFFGSGTQLSVL.